What follows are 25 T cell receptor beta chains derived from one specimen sequenced in a study of cytomegalovirus exposure and HLA in healthy donors. PCR employed 60 Vbeta and 13 Jbeta primers. Sequencing used immunoSEQ multiplex PCR; TCRdb keeps in-frame clones, though not all of them. The sample shows around 130,000 clones, 73% of them seen only once. Sequencing was performed on PBMCs. These receptors all come from a woman aged 40 to 50 in good health and CMV-seropositive.

The rearrangement joins TRBV4-3 to TRBJ2-1, with a weak D call TRBD2 (6 bases). This CDR3 has 18 amino acids. V lost 2 bases and J 2 bases, leaving 19 bases between the germline ends. Germline CDR1 is LGHNA and CDR2 is YSLEER. CDR3 DNA sequence: TGCGCCAGCAGCCAAAGGAGGGCACTGCAGAGTCCCTACAATGAGCAGTTCTTC. Translated: CASSQRRALQSPYNEQFF.

This chain's CDR3 is CASSSINRDRNEQFF. DNA of the CDR3: TGTGCCAGCAGCTCAATCAACAGGGATAGGAATGAGCAGTTCTTC. The chain couples TRBV7-9 to TRBJ2-1, with D tentatively TRBD1 (6 bases). Trimming left V 4 bases short and J 7 bases short, with 17 bases between. The CDR3 runs to 15 residues. Germline CDR1 and CDR2: SEHNR and FQNEAQ (reference sequence).

The V and J genes are TRBV5-1 and TRBJ2-2; D unclear. The CDR3 runs 14 residues. Germline CDR1 and CDR2: SGHRS and YFSETQ. Trimming took off 0 bases at V and 0 bases at J, with 3 bases between the two ends. The CDR3 spells CASSLVANTGELFF. As DNA, the CDR3 is TGCGCCAGCAGCTTGGTCGCGAACACCGGGGAGCTGTTTTTT.

The J gene is TRBJ2-2, the V gene TRBV7-9; D possibly corresponds to TRBD2 (7 bases). The CDR3 length is 14 residues. The germline CDR1 and CDR2 sequences are SEHNR and FQNEAQ (reference sequence). The ends were cut back, 8 bases at V and 4 bases at J, with 14 bases in the middle. CDR3 nucleotide sequence: TGTGCCAGCCCCCGAGGGGGGGGCACCGGGGAGCTGTTTTTT. Translation: CASPRGGGTGELFF. Using reference TRBV7-9 and TRBJ2-2 for the parts outside the CDR3, the full variable domain is DTGVSQNPRHKITKRGQNVTFRCDPISEHNRLYWYRQTLGQGPEFLTYFQNEAQLEKSRLLSDRFSAERPKGSFSTLEIQRTEQGDSAMYLCASPRGGGTGELFFGEGSRLTVL.

V gene TRBV11-3 combines with J gene TRBJ2-1; 7 bases line up with TRBD2. CDR1 is SGHNT, CDR2 YENEEA, per germline. The CDR3 length is 15 residues. With V trimmed by 5 bases and J by 2 bases, 6 bases remained unmatched. CDR3 residues: CASSPERGTYNEQFF. As DNA, the CDR3 is TGTGCCAGCAGCCCTGAGCGGGGCACCTACAATGAGCAGTTCTTC. The whole variable domain, filled in from reference TRBV11-3 and TRBJ2-1, reads EAGVVQSPRYKIIEKKQPVAFWCNPISGHNTLYWYLQNLGQGPELLIRYENEEAVDDSQLPKDRFSAERLKGVDSTLKIQPAELGDSAVYLCASSPERGTYNEQFFGPGTRLTVL.

The chain has TRBV7-9 and TRBJ1-6; possible D gene TRBD1, 6 bases. The CDR3 totals 15 residues. V was pared by 1 base and J by 6 bases, with 10 bases between. The V gene's germline CDR1 is SEHNR and CDR2 FQNEAQ (reference sequence). CDR3 bases: TGTGCCAGCAGCTTAGGAGACAGGTCTAATTCACCCCTCCACTTT. Translation gives CASSLGDRSNSPLHF.

Only a few counts were recorded for this clone. The chain recombines TRBV6-4 with TRBJ1-1; TRBD1 might be the D (5 bases). Germline values: CDR1 MRHNA, CDR2 SNTAGT. This CDR3 region has 13 residues. V was clipped by 5 bases and J by 1 base, with 8 bases between them. The CDR3 DNA reads TGTGCCAGCAGTCGACAGCAGAACACTGAAGCTTTCTTT. Its protein is CASSRQQNTEAFF.

This clone came up once. The junction departs from the called germline gene at one end, perhaps through a read error. V usage is TRBV28 and J usage is TRBJ1-5, with 8 bases that match TRBD1. Germline V gene lookup returns CDR1 MDHEN and CDR2 SYDVKM. CDR3 length equals 14 residues. CDR3 amino acids: CASSPAGGNQPQHF. Here the CDR3 DNA reads TGTGCCAGCAGTCCGGCAGGGGGCAACCAGCCCCAGCATTTT. Full variable domain (rest looked up from reference TRBV28 and TRBJ1-5): DVKVTQSSRYLVKRTGEKVFLECVQDMDHENMFWYRQDPGLGLRLIYFSYDVKMKEKGDIPEGYSVSREKKERFSLILESASTNQTSMYLCASSPAGGNQPQHFGDGTRLSIL.

This chain connects TRBV6-1 to TRBJ1-4, with D hard to call. CDR3 length: 15 amino acids. V was trimmed by 1 base and J by 0 bases, leaving 6 bases between them. CDR1 is MNHNS, CDR2 SASEGT, per germline. CDR3 amino acids: CASSEDSATNEKLFF. The CDR3 bases are TGTGCCAGCAGTGAAGATTCGGCAACTAATGAAAAACTGTTTTTT.

V gene TRBV19 combines with J gene TRBJ2-5; 7 bases are a match to TRBD1. This CDR3 contains 16 residues. Losses at the gene ends were 6 bases for V and 5 bases for J; bases not matched to a gene: 15. Germline values: CDR1 LNHDA, CDR2 SQIVND (reference sequence). CDR3 residues: CASSPNARDRGETQYF. CDR3 DNA: TGTGCCAGTAGCCCGAACGCTCGGGACAGAGGGGAGACCCAGTACTTC.

V gene TRBV6-5 combines with J gene TRBJ2-5; tentative D call: TRBD2 (6 bases). The CDR3 runs to 16 residues. V lost 2 bases, J lost 2 bases, and 15 bases lay in between. CDR1 and CDR2 (germline): MNHEY, SVGAGI. The CDR3 sequence is CASSYGITGGQETQYF. The CDR3 DNA sequence: TGTGCCAGCAGTTACGGGATTACCGGAGGGCAAGAGACCCAGTACTTC.

The gene calls are TRBV6-5 and TRBJ2-3, with no clear D. The germline gives CDR1 MNHEY, CDR2 SVGAGI. The CDR3 extends over 11 amino acids. Trimming stripped 10 bases from V and 10 bases from J, with 15 bases between. CDR3 in DNA: TGTGCCACCCTGGCTTCCGATTCGCAGTATTTT. Translating it yields CATLASDSQYF.

Remarks on this clone: Relative to the germline gene, one junction end is altered; a read error may explain this. The V call is TRBV7-3, the J call TRBJ2-3, with 10 bases that match TRBD2. Germline CDR1 is SGHTA and CDR2 is FQGTGA. The length of the CDR3 is 17 residues. CDR3 bases: TGTTCCAGCAGCCCCGGTGGTAGCGGGAGGAGCCGGGATACGCAGTATTTT. Its protein is CSSSPGGSGRSRDTQYF.

The rearrangement links TRBV28 to TRBJ2-7; D may be TRBD2 (6 bases). The CDR3 has 13 amino acids. Germline V gene data show CDR1 as MDHEN and CDR2 as SYDVKM. The ends were cut back, 6 bases at V and 5 bases at J, with 14 bases in the middle. CDR3 sequence reads: CASSPPAGHEQYF. Written as DNA, the CDR3 is TGTGCCAGCAGCCCCCCCGCGGGGCACGAGCAGTACTTC.

The chain employs TRBV6-6 and TRBJ1-2; possible D gene TRBD1, 6 bases. Deletions cut 7 bases from V and 6 bases from J, with 15 bases between. In germline, CDR1 is MNHNY, CDR2 SVGAGI (reference sequence). The CDR3 runs 13 residues. CDR3 bases: TGTGCCAGCACTTCAGGGGAGTACGATGGCTACACCTTC. Protein: CASTSGEYDGYTF.

This chain uses TRBV11-2 with TRBJ2-2, with D perhaps matching TRBD2 (7 bases). This CDR3 spans 18 amino acids. V was shortened by 3 bases and J by 5 bases, with 22 bases between the two germline ends. Germline loops: CDR1 SGHAT, CDR2 FQNNGV. Here the CDR3 DNA reads TGTGCCAGCAGCTTTTTAGAGGGGGGAGGGCTGCGTACCGGGGAGCTGTTTTTT. Encoded protein: CASSFLEGGGLRTGELFF.

CDR3 loop: CASSYLGLDEQYF. The DNA of the CDR3 is TGTGCCAGCAGCTACCTCGGACTCGACGAGCAGTACTTC. The chain carries TRBV6-5 and TRBJ2-7, with D possibly being TRBD2 (5 bases). Trimming took 6 bases from V and 5 from J, leaving 14 bases between them. Germline V gene data show CDR1 as MNHEY and CDR2 as SVGAGI. The CDR3 contains 13 residues.

The rearrangement joins TRBV9 to TRBJ1-2, with unresolved D. Germline V gene lookup returns CDR1 SGDLS and CDR2 YYNGEE. The ends were cut back, 3 bases at V and 8 bases at J, with 17 bases in the middle. This CDR3 is 14 amino acids long. CDR3 bases: TGTGCCAGCAGCGCACTCCGGGCCCCGGGGGGCTACACCTTC. Its translation is CASSALRAPGGYTF.

The chain carries TRBV6-1 and TRBJ1-5; D gene ambiguous. From germline, CDR1 is MNHNS and CDR2 SASEGT. Trimming cost V 7 bases and J 6 bases, with 19 bases left between them. The CDR3 runs to 15 residues. CDR3 amino acids: CASIRTPAGGQPQHF. The CDR3 DNA reads as TGTGCCAGCATTAGAACCCCAGCGGGCGGTCAGCCCCAGCATTTT.

V and J are TRBV7-3 and TRBJ2-7; TRBD1 aligns across 8 bases. V gave up 8 bases and J gave up 1 base; unmatched junction bases: 7. CDR3 size: 14 residues. Germline lookup yields CDR1 SGHTA and CDR2 FQGTGA. The CDR3 region has the DNA TGTGCCAGCTCCCCAGGGGGCGGTTCCTACGAGCAGTACTTC. Protein: CASSPGGGSYEQYF.

The V and J genes are TRBV5-1 and TRBJ2-2, with D maybe TRBD1 (6 bases). The CDR3 has 16 amino acids. V was clipped by 0 bases and J by 4 bases, with 13 bases between them. Per germline, CDR1 SGHRS and CDR2 YFSETQ. CDR3: CASSLAGGWGTGELFF. The CDR3 bases are TGCGCCAGCAGCTTGGCTGGGGGCTGGGGCACCGGGGAGCTGTTTTTT.

The rearrangement uses TRBV7-9 and TRBJ2-7, with D maybe TRBD2 (5 bases). Trimming removed 11 bases from V and 3 bases from J, with 17 bases in between. The CDR3 contains 13 residues. The germline gives CDR1 SEHNR, CDR2 FQNEAQ (reference sequence). Here the CDR3 reads CAADRDGVYEQYF. The CDR3 region has the DNA TGTGCCGCGGACCGGGATGGAGTCTACGAGCAGTACTTC.

The CDR3 loop reads CASSTWTSGGRETQYF. The CDR3 DNA reads TGTGCCAGCAGCACTTGGACTAGCGGGGGTAGGGAGACCCAGTACTTC. This chain connects TRBV5-4 to TRBJ2-5; 13 bases line up with TRBD2. Germline CDR1 and CDR2: SGHNT and YYREEE (reference sequence). V was clipped by 4 bases and J by 5 bases; unmatched bases: 8. The CDR3 loop spans 16 amino acids.

The chain joins TRBV7-3 to TRBJ2-1; 10 nucleotides line up with TRBD1. CDR3 length: 19 residues. V lost 5 bases, J lost 2 bases, and 15 bases stayed unmatched. Per germline, CDR1 SGHTA and CDR2 FQGTGA. The DNA for the CDR3 is TGTGCCAGCAGCCCTGGACAGGGGGAGGTAGCGGGGACCTACAATGAGCAGTTCTTC. Amino acids: CASSPGQGEVAGTYNEQFF.

This sequence joins TRBV19 and TRBJ1-4; perhaps TRBD1 as D (6 bases). The CDR3 spans 15 residues. Trimming pared 5 bases from V and 8 bases from J, leaving 18 bases between. Germline assignment: CDR1 LNHDA and CDR2 SQIVND (reference sequence). DNA for the CDR3: TGTGCCAGTAGTTCACAGGGCGGCGGAGAAGAAAAACTGTTTTTT. This gives the protein CASSSQGGGEEKLFF.